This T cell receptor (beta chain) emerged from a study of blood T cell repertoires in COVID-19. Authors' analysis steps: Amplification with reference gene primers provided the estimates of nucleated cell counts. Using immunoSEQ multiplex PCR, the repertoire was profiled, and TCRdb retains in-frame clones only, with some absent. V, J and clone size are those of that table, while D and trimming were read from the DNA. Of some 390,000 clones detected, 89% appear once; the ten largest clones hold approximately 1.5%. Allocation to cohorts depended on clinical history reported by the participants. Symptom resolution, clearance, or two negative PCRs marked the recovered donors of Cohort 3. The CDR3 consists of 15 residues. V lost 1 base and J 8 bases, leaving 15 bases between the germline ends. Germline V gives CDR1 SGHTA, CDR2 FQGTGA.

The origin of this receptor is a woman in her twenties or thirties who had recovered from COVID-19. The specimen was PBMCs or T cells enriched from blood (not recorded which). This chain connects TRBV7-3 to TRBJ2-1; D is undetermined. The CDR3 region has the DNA TGTGCCAGCAGCTTAAGCGCAGTAAGGAGTGATGAGCAGTTCTTC. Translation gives CASSLSAVRSDEQFF.